This T cell receptor beta chain was retrieved from a study of T cells in Graves' hyperthyroidism and ophthalmopathy. Whole-study results and caveats: Among thyroid clonotypes expanded above 0.001, most also appeared in blood.

The CDR3 runs 16 residues. The J segment lost 2 bases and the V segment lost 6 bases, leaving 11 bases of the junction unmatched. Germline CDR1 and CDR2: MDHEN and SYDVKM. Not enrolled were patients with uncontrolled infection, other autoimmune disease, pregnancy or lactation. In making diagnoses, clinical symptoms, serum thyroxine and TRAb, thyroid ultrasound and orbital computed tomography were all used. Cells are PBMCs isolated from over 7.5 ml of fresh blood. This clonotype occurred a few times. As yet, its antigen is unknown. RNA transcripts were the template for amplifying TCR beta CDR3 regions. The HTBI primer set served for first-round RT-PCR of the TCR CDR3. MiXCR was run by TCRdb on the multiplex PCR reads, yielding one entry per CDR3 protein. The sample shows hundreds of thousands of distinct CDR3 sequences, roughly 20% of them seen only once.

The source is a man aged 25-45 years with Graves' ophthalmopathy. The chain recombines TRBV28 with TRBJ2-7, with 9 bases that match TRBD1. The specimen sequenced was blood. CDR3 residues: CASRSPGTGRTYEQYF. CDR3 sequence (DNA): TGTGCCAGCAGGTCCCCTGGGACAGGGCGGACCTACGAGCAGTACTTC.